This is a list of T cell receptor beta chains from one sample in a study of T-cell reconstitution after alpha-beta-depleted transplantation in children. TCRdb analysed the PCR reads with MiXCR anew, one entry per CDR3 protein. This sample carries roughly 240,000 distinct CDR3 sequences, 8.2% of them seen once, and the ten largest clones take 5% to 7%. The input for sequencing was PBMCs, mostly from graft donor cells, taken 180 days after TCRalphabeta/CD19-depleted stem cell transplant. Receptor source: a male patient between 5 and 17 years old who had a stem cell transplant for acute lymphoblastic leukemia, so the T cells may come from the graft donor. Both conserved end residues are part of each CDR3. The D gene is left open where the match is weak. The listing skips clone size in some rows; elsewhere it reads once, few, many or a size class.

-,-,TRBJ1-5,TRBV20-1,CGAKGGNQPQHF,TGCGGCGCTAAGGGGGGGAATCAGCCCCAGCATTTT
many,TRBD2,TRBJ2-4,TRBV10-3,CAISERLAEVKNIQYF,TGTGCCATCAGTGAACGTCTAGCGGAGGTAAAAAACATTCAGTACTTC
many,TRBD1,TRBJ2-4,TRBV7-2,CASSSTGGWGNIQYF,TGTGCCAGCAGCTCGACAGGGGGCTGGGGAAACATTCAGTACTTC
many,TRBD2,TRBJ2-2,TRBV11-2,CASSNRGGTSNTGELFF,TGTGCCAGCAGCAACCGGGGAGGGACTAGCAATACCGGGGAGCTGTTTTTT
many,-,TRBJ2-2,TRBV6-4,CASAPNTGELFF,TGTGCCAGCGCGCCGAACACCGGGGAGCTGTTTTTT
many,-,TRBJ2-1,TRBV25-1,CASCGSESSYNEQFF,TGTGCCAGCTGTGGCTCAGAGAGCTCCTACAATGAGCAGTTCTTC
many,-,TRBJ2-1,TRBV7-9,CASSMGRGAKKGEQFF,TGTGCCAGCAGCATGGGACGGGGGGCCAAAAAGGGTGAGCAGTTCTTC
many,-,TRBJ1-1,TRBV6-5,CASSYPGGTEAFF,TGTGCCAGCAGTTACCCGGGGGGCACTGAAGCTTTCTTT
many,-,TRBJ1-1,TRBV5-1,CASSWGPNLNTEAFF,TGCGCCAGCAGCTGGGGACCAAATTTGAACACTGAAGCTTTCTTT
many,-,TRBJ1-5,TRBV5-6,CASSLSPDQPQHF,TGTGCCAGCAGCCTAAGCCCGGATCAGCCCCAGCATTTT
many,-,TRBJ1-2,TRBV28,CASSPAPIVPNYGYTF,TGTGCCAGCAGTCCAGCCCCGATCGTCCCTAACTATGGCTACACCTTC
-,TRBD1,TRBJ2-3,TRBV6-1,CATRQGSLGTDTQYF,TGTGCCACACGACAGGGTTCGTTGGGGACAGATACGCAGTATTTT
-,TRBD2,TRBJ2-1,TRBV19,CASSKLPWGLAGANSYNEQFF,TGTGCCAGTAGTAAACTACCCTGGGGACTAGCGGGGGCCAACTCCTACAATGAGCAGTTCTTC
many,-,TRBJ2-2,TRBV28,CASRAPTGNTGELFF,TGTGCCAGCAGGGCCCCGACAGGGAACACCGGGGAGCTGTTTTTT
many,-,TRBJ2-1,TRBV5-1,CASSKGGGYNEQFF,TGCGCCAGCAGCAAAGGGGGAGGCTACAATGAGCAGTTCTTC
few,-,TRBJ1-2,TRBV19,CASMDSPYGYTF,TGTGCCAGTATGGACTCTCCCTATGGCTACACCTTC
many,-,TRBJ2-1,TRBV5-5,CASSDRQINEQFF,TGTGCCAGCAGCGACCGACAGATCAATGAGCAGTTCTTC
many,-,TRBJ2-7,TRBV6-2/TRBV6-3,CASNHWGGGFNEQYF,TGTGCCAGCAACCATTGGGGCGGGGGCTTCAACGAGCAGTACTTC
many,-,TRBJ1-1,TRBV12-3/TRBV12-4,CASSGRGNTEAFF,TGTGCCAGCAGTGGGAGGGGGAACACTGAAGCTTTCTTT
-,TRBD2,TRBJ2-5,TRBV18,CASSPLGAGLSIEETQYF,TGTGCCAGCTCACCATTGGGCGCGGGACTATCGATAGAAGAGACCCAGTACTTC
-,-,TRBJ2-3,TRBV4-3,CASCQDEGPDTQYF,TGCGCCAGCTGCCAAGATGAGGGTCCGGATACGCAGTATTTT
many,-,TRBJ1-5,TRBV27,CASSPYRDINQPQHF,TGTGCCAGCAGCCCCTACAGGGATATCAATCAGCCCCAGCATTTT
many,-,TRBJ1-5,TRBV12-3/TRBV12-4,CASSRAGEQPQHF,TGTGCCAGCAGTCGAGCCGGGGAACAGCCCCAGCATTTT
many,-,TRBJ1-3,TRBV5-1,CASSIELAGNTIYF,TGCGCCAGCAGTATTGAGCTTGCTGGAAACACCATATATTTT
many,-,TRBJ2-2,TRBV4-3,CASSQARAVSTGELFF,TGCGCCAGCAGCCAAGCCCGGGCAGTTTCCACCGGGGAGCTGTTTTTT
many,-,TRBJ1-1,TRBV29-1,CSVRGDRDSTEAFF,TGCAGCGTTAGGGGGGATAGAGATTCCACTGAAGCTTTCTTT
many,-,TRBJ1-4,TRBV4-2,CASSLVGIPGEKLFF,TGTGCCAGCAGCCTTGTCGGCATTCCAGGAGAAAAACTGTTTTTT
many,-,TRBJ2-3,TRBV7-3,CASSLSTGRGDTQYF,TGTGCCAGCAGCTTATCGACGGGAAGGGGAGATACGCAGTATTTT
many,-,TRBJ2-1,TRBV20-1,CSAPKEGNEQFF,TGCAGTGCGCCTAAGGAGGGGAATGAGCAGTTCTTC
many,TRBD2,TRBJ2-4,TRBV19,CASSVAGALAKNIQYF,TGTGCCAGTAGTGTAGCGGGAGCGTTGGCCAAAAACATTCAGTACTTC
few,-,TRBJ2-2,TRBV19,CASTQDSPFTTGELFF,TGTGCCAGTACACAGGACAGTCCCTTTACCACCGGGGAGCTGTTTTTT
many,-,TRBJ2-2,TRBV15,CATSRDRGTGELFF,TGTGCCACCAGCAGAGATAGGGGTACCGGGGAGCTGTTTTTT
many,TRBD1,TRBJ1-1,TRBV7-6,CASSLSQGGHTEAFF,TGTGCCAGCAGCTTATCACAGGGGGGACACACTGAAGCTTTCTTT
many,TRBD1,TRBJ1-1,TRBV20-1,CSAPGTGAGNTEAFF,TGCAGTGCCCCCGGGACAGGGGCTGGGAACACTGAAGCTTTCTTT
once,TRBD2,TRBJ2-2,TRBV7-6,CASSLDTSGGAGELYF,TGTGCCAGCAGCTTAGATACTAGCGGTGGGGCCGGGGAGCTGTATTTT
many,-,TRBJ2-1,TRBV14,CASSQGLQRWDNEQFF,TGTGCCAGCAGCCAGGGACTCCAGCGGTGGGACAATGAGCAGTTCTTC
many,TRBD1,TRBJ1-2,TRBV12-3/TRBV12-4,CASSYTGGKSYGYTF,TGTGCCAGCAGTTACACAGGGGGGAAGAGCTATGGCTACACCTTC
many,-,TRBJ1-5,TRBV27,CASSLTNSNQPQHF,TGTGCCAGCAGTTTAACTAATAGCAATCAGCCCCAGCATTTT
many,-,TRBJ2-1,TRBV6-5,CASRFGGNDYNEQFF,TGTGCCAGCCGGTTTGGTGGGAACGACTACAATGAGCAGTTCTTC
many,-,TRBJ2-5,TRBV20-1,CSAHPWGGETQYF,TGCAGTGCTCATCCCTGGGGCGGGGAGACCCAGTACTTC
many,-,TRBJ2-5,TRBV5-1,CASSLVGGGPQETQYF,TGCGCCAGCAGCTTGGTTGGGGGGGGCCCACAAGAGACCCAGTACTTC
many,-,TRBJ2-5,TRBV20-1,CSARGGLTTGFQETQYF,TGCAGTGCTAGAGGTGGGCTAACTACAGGGTTCCAAGAGACCCAGTACTTC
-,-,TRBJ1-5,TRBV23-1,CASTPSVSNQPQHF,TGCGCCAGCACCCCGAGCGTTAGCAATCAGCCCCAGCATTTT
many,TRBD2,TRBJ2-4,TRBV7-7,CASSTSGGPKNIQYF,TGTGCCAGCAGCACTAGCGGGGGGCCAAAAAACATTCAGTACTTC
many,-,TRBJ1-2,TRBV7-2,CASSLEGHGYTF,TGTGCCAGCAGCTTAGAGGGCCATGGCTACACCTTC
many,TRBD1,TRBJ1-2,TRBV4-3,CASSQDRGRNGYTF,TGCGCCAGCAGCCAAGACAGGGGGCGTAATGGCTACACCTTC
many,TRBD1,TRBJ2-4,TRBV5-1,CASSLEGGTNIQYF,TGCGCCAGCAGCTTGGAAGGGGGCACAAACATTCAGTACTTC
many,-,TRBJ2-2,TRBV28,CASSLREGTLTGELFF,TGTGCCAGCAGTTTAAGGGAGGGGACACTCACCGGGGAGCTGTTTTTT
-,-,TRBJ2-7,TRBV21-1,CASRQFLYEQYF,TGTGCCAGCCGACAGTTCCTCTACGAGCAGTACTTC
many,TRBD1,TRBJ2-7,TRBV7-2,CASSWDREPSYEQYF,TGTGCCAGCAGCTGGGACAGGGAACCCTCCTACGAGCAGTACTTC
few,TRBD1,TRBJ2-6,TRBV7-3,CASSATGPGANVLTF,TGTGCCAGCAGCGCGACAGGGCCAGGGGCCAACGTCCTGACTTTC
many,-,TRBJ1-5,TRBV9,CASSVGQGFNQPQHF,TGTGCCAGCAGCGTAGGTCAGGGCTTCAATCAGCCCCAGCATTTT
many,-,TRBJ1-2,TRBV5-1,CASSLDDYGYTF,TGCGCCAGCAGCTTGGACGACTATGGCTACACCTTC
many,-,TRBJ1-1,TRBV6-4,CASSDSGEGMNTEAFF,TGTGCCAGCAGTGACTCGGGGGAGGGCATGAACACTGAAGCTTTCTTT
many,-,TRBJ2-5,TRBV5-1,CASSGRGGETQYF,TGCGCCAGCTCAGGCCGGGGCGGAGAGACCCAGTACTTC
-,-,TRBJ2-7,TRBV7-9,CASSVDREQYF,TGTGCCAGCAGCGTCGACCGAGAGCAGTACTTC
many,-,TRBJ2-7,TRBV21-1,CASSKDTSPPYEQYF,TGTGCCAGCAGCAAGGACACATCCCCCCCTTACGAGCAGTACTTC
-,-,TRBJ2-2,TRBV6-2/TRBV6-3,CASSYSLGQGNTGELFF,TGTGCCAGCAGTTACTCTCTAGGGCAGGGGAACACCGGGGAGCTGTTTTTT
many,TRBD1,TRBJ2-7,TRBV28,CASSYPGQVEQYF,TGTGCCAGCAGTTACCCCGGACAGGTCGAGCAGTACTTC